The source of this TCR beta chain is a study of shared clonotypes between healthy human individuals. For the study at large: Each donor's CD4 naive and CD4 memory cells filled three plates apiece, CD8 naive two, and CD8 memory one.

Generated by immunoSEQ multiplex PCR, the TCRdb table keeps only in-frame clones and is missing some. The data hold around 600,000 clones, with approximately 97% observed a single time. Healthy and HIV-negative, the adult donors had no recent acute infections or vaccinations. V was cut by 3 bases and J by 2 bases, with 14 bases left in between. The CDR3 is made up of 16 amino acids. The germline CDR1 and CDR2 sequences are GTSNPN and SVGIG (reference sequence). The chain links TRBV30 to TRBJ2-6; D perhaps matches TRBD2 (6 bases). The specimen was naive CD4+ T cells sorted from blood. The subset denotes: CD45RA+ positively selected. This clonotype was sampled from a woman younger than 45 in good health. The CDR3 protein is CAWSYQGGAGANVLTF. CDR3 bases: TGTGCCTGGAGCTATCAGGGAGGCGCTGGGGCCAACGTCCTGACTTTC. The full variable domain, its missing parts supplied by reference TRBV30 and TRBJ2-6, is SQTIHQWPATLVQPVGSPLSLECTVEGTSNPNLYWYRQAAGRGLQLLFYSVGIGQISSEVPQNLSASRPQDRQFILSSKKLLLSDSGFYLCAWSYQGGAGANVLTFGAGSRLTVL.